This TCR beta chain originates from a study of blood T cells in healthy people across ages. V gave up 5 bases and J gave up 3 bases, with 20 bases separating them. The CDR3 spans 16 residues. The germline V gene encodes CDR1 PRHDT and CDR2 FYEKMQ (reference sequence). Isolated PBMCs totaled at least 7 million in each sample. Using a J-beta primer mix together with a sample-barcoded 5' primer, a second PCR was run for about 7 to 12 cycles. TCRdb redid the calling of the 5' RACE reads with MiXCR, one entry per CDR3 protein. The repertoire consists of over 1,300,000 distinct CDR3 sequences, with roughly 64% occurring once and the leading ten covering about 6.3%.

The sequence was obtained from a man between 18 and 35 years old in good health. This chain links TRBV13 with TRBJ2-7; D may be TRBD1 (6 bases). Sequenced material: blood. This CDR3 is CASSHPAGQRIYEQYF. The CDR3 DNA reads TGTGCCAGCAGCCACCCAGCAGGACAGAGAATCTACGAGCAGTACTTC. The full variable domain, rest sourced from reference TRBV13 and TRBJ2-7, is AAGVIQSPRHLIKEKRETATLKCYPIPRHDTVYWYQQGPGQDPQFLISFYEKMQSDKGSIPDRFSAQQFSDYHSELNMSSLELGDSALYFCASSHPAGQRIYEQYFGPGTRLTVT.